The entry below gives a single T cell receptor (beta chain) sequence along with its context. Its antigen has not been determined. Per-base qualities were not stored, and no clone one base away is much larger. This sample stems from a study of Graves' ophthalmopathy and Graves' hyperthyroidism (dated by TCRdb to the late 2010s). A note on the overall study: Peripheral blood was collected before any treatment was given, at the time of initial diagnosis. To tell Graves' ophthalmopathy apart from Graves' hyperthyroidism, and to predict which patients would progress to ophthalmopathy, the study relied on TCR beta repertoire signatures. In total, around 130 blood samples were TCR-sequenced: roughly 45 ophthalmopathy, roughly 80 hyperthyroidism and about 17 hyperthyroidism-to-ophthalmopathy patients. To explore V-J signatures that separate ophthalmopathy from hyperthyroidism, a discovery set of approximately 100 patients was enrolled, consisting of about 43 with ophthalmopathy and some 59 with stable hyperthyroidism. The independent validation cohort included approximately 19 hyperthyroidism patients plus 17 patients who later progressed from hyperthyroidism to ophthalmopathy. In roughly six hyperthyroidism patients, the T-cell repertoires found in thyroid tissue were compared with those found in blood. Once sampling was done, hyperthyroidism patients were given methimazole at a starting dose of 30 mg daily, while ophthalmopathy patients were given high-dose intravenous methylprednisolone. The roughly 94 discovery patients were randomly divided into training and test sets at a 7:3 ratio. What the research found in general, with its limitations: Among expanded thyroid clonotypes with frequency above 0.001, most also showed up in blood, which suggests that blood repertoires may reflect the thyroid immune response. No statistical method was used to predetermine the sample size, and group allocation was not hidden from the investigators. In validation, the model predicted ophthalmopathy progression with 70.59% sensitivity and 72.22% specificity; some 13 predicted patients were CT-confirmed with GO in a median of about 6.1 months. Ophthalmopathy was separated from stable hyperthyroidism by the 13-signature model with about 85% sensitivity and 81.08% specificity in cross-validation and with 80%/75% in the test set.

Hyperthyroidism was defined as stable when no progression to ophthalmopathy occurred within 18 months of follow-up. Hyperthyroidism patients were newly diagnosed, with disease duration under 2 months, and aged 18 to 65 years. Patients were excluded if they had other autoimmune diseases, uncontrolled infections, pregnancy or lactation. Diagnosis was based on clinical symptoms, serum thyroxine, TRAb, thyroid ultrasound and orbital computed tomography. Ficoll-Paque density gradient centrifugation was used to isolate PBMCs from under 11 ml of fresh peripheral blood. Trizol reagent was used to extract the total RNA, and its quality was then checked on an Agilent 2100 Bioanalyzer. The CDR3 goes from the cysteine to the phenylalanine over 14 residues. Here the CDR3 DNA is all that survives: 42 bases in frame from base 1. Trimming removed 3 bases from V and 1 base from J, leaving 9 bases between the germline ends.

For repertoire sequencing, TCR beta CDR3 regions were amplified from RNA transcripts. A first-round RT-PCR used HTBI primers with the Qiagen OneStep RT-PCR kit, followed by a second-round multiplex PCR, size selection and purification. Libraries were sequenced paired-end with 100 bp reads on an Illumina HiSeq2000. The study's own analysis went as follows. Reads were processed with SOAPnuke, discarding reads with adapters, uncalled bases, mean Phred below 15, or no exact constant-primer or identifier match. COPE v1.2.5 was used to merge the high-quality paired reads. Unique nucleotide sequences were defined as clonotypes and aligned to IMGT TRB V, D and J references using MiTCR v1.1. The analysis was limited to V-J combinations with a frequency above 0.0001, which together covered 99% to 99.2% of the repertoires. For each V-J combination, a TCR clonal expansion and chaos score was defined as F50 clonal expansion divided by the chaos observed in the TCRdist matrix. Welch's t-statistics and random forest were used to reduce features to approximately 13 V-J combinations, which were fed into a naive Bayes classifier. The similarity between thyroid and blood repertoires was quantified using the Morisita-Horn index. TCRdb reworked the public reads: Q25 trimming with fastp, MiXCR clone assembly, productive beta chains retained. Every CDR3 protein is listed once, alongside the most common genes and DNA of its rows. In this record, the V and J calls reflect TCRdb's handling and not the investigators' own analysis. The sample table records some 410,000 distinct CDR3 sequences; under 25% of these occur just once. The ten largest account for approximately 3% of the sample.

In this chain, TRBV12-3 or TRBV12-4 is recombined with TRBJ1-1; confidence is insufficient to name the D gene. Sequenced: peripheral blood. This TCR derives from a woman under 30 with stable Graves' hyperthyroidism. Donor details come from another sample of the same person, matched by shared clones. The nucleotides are TGTGCCAGCAGTTTTCGGCGCAAGAACACTGAAGCTTTCTTT. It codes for CASSFRRKNTEAFF.